This TCR beta chain was recorded in a study of T cell changes during pregnancy in multiple sclerosis. Only in-frame clones appear in the TCRdb table, and some are missing; sequencing was by immunoSEQ multiplex PCR. The sample has approximately 85,000 clones; roughly nine tenths are singletons. The TCR sequence derives from a female donor with multiple sclerosis, enrolled in a pregnancy study. This sample comprised peripheral blood, obtained in the first trimester of pregnancy.

CDR3 sequence (DNA): TGCGCCAGCAGTAACACCAGACTAGCGGGTTGGGCCTACAATGAGCAGTTCTTC. Encoded protein: CASSNTRLAGWAYNEQFF. V is TRBV10-1 and J is TRBJ2-1; 10 bases agree with TRBD2. The V gene's germline CDR1 is WNHNN and CDR2 SYGVQD (reference sequence). The CDR3 is made up of 18 amino acids. V was pared by 5 bases and J by 2 bases, with 12 bases of the junction left unmatched.